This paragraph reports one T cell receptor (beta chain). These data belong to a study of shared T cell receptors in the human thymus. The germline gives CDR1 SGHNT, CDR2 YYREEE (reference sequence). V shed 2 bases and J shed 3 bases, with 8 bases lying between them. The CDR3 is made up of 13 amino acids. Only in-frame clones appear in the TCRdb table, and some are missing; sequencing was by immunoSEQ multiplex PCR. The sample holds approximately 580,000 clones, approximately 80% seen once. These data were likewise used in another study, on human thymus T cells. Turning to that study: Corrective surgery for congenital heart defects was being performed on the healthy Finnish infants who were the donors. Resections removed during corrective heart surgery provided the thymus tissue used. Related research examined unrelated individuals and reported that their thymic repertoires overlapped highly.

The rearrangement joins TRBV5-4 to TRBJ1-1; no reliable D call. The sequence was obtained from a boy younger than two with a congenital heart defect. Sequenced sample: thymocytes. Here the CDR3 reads CASSFREDTEAFF. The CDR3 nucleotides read TGTGCCAGCAGCTTTAGGGAGGACACTGAAGCTTTCTTT. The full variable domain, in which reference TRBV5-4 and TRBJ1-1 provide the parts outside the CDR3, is ETGVTQSPTHLIKTRGQQVTLRCSSQSGHNTVSWYQQALGQGPQFIFQYYREEENGRGNFPPRFSGLQFPNYSSELNVNALELDDSALYLCASSFREDTEAFFGQGTRLTVV.